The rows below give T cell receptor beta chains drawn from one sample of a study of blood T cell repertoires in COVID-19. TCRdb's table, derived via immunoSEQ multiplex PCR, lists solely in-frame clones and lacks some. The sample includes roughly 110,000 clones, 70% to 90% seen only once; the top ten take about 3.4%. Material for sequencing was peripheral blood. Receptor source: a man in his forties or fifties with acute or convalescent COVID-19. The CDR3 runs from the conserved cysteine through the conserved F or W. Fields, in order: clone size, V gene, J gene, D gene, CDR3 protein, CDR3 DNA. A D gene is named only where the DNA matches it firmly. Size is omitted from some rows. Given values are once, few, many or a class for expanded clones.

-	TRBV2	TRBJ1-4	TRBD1	CASSRDSQSNEKLFF	TGTGCCAGCAGTCGGGACAGTCAATCTAATGAAAAACTGTTTTTT
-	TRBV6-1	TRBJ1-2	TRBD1	CASSELGTGGNGYTF	TGTGCCAGCAGTGAACTTGGGACAGGGGGCAATGGCTACACCTTC
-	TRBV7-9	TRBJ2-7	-	CASSPGSAATYEQYF	TGTGCCAGCAGCCCTGGGTCGGCAGCGACCTACGAGCAGTACTTC
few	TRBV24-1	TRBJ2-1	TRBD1	CATSDLQIGQGMGEQFF	TGTGCCACCAGTGATTTACAAATCGGACAGGGGATGGGAGAGCAGTTCTTC
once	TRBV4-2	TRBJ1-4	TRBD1	CASSQKQGANEKLFF	TGTGCCAGCAGCCAAAAACAGGGGGCGAATGAAAAACTGTTTTTT
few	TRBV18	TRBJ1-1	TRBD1	CASSRGQLNTEAFF	TGTGCCAGCTCAAGGGGACAGTTGAACACTGAAGCTTTCTTT
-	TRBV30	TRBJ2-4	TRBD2	CAWSRTSGARGGAKNIQYF	TGTGCCTGGAGCCGTACTAGCGGGGCCCGGGGGGGAGCCAAAAACATTCAGTACTTC
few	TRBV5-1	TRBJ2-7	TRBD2	CASSLDSAGGIYEQYF	TGCGCCAGCAGCCTCGACAGTGCGGGGGGTATATACGAGCAGTACTTC
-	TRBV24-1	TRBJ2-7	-	CATSGRDNHEQYF	TGTGCCACCAGTGGTCGGGACAACCACGAGCAGTACTTC
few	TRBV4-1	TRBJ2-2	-	CASSQVRLVTTGELFF	TGCGCCAGCAGCCAAGTGCGGCTAGTTACCACCGGGGAGCTGTTTTTT
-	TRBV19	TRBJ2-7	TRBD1	CASSIGQDYEQYF	TGTGCCAGTAGTATCGGACAGGACTACGAGCAGTACTTC
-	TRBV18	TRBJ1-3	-	CASSPTRGGSGNTIYF	TGTGCCAGCTCACCGACCAGGGGTGGCTCTGGAAACACCATATATTTT
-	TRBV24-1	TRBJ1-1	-	CATSDPGGREAFF	TGTGCCACCAGTGATCCGGGGGGGCGAGAAGCTTTCTTT
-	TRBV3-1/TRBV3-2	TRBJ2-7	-	CASSQGTSNYEQYF	TGTGCCAGCAGCCAGGGCACATCCAACTACGAGCAGTACTTC
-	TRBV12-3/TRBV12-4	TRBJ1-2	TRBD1	CASGQGGYGYTF	TGTGCCAGTGGACAGGGGGGTTACGGCTACACCTTC
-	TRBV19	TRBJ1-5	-	CATRRDTVRNQPQHF	TGTGCCACCCGTCGGGACACCGTCCGAAATCAGCCCCAGCATTTT
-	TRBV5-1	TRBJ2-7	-	CASTPYQGFDEQYF	TGCGCCAGCACCCCCTACCAGGGGTTCGACGAGCAGTACTTC
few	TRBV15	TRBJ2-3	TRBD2	CATSSPLSGGLSSTDTQYF	TGTGCCACCAGCAGCCCCTTGAGCGGGGGGCTCTCTAGCACAGATACGCAGTATTTT
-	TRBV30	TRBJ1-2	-	CACTQGDGYTF	TGTGCCTGCACACAGGGCGACGGCTACACCTTC
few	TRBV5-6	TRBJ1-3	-	CASSSSTGWMWGNTIYF	TGTGCCAGCAGCTCCTCGACCGGGTGGATGTGGGGAAACACCATATATTTT
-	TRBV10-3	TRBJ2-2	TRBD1	CAISGSQGAPNTGELFF	TGTGCCATCAGTGGTTCTCAGGGGGCGCCGAACACCGGGGAGCTGTTTTTT
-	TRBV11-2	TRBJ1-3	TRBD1	CASSLSQGASLTGNTIYF	TGTGCCAGCAGCTTATCGCAGGGGGCTTCTCTGACTGGAAACACCATATATTTT
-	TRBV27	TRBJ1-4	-	CASRIGATNEKLFF	TGTGCCAGTCGGATCGGAGCAACTAATGAAAAACTGTTTTTT
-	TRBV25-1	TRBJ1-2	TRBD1	CASSEYPGGAYGYTF	TGTGCCAGCAGTGAATACCCAGGGGGCGCGTATGGCTACACCTTC
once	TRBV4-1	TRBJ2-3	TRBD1	CASSAQGVGTDTQYF	TGCGCCAGCAGCGCCCAGGGGGTTGGCACAGATACGCAGTATTTT
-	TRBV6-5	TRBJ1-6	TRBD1	CASSRTGDNSPLHF	TGTGCCAGCAGTCGGACAGGGGATAATTCACCCCTCCACTTT
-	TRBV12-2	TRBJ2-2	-	CASRLAPGLAGGENTGELFF	TGTGCAAGTCGCTTAGCCCCGGGACTAGCGGGGGGGGAGAACACCGGGGAGCTGTTTTTT
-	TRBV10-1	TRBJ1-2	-	CARPGTNYGYTF	TGCGCCAGGCCAGGAACTAACTATGGCTACACCTTC
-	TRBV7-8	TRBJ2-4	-	CASSLDVLRGLRDF	TGTGCCAGCAGCTTAGACGTACTGAGGGGACTGCGGGACTTC
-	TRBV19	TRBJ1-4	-	CASSIAIANEKLFF	TGTGCCAGTAGTATTGCGATTGCAAATGAAAAACTGTTTTTT
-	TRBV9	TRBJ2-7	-	CASSVGHHSYEQYF	TGTGCCAGCAGCGTAGGGCACCACTCCTACGAGCAGTACTTC
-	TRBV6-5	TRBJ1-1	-	CASSSSGENTEAFF	TGTGCCAGCAGTTCCTCCGGGGAGAACACTGAAGCTTTCTTT
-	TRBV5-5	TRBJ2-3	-	CASSLPVSSTDTQYF	TGTGCCAGCAGCTTGCCGGTGTCTAGCACAGATACGCAGTATTTT
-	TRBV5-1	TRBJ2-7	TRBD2	CASSPDRHNVGLAVSYEQYF	TGCGCCAGCAGCCCCGATCGGCACAACGTCGGACTAGCGGTCTCCTACGAGCAGTACTTC
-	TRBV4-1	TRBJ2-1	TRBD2	CASSQDGSGGAYNEQFF	TGCGCCAGCAGCCAAGATGGGAGCGGGGGGGCGTACAATGAGCAGTTCTTC
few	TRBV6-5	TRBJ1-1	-	CASSLDRTRTEAFF	TGTGCCAGCAGTTTGGACAGAACGAGGACTGAAGCTTTCTTT
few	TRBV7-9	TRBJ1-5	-	CASSPDINQPQHF	TGTGCCAGCAGCCCAGACATCAATCAGCCCCAGCATTTT
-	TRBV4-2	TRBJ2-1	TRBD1	CASSQEGTGLDEQFF	TGTGCCAGCAGCCAAGAAGGGACAGGGTTGGATGAGCAGTTCTTC
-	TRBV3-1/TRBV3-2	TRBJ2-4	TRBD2	CASSQYQAGAPERNIQYF	TGTGCCAGCAGCCAATATCAAGCGGGGGCCCCGGAAAGAAACATTCAGTACTTC
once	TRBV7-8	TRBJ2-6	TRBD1	CASSSRDRVSGANVLTF	TGTGCCAGCAGCTCTAGGGACAGGGTATCCGGGGCCAACGTCCTGACTTTC
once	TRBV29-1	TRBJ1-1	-	CSVYDRSTEAFF	TGCAGCGTATACGACAGAAGCACTGAAGCTTTCTTT
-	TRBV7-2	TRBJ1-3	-	CASTPRGGPLSGNTIYF	TGTGCCAGCACCCCGAGGGGGGGCCCCCTCTCTGGAAACACCATATATTTT
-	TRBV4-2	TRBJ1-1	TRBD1	CASSPPGQAIMNTEAFF	TGTGCCAGCAGCCCCCCCGGACAGGCGATCATGAACACTGAAGCTTTCTTT
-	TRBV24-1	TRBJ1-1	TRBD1	CATRGGQGWNEAFF	TGTGCCACCAGAGGAGGACAGGGGTGGAATGAAGCTTTCTTT
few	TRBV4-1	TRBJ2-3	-	CASSQAAGGTQYF	TGCGCCAGCAGCCAAGCTGCCGGCGGGACGCAGTATTTT
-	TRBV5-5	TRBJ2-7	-	CASSTVAFGTLPYEQYF	TGTGCCAGCAGCACGGTGGCGTTTGGGACACTCCCCTACGAGCAGTACTTC
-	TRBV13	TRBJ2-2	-	CASSSRRGSGNTGELFF	TGTGCCAGCAGCTCCCGACGGGGTAGCGGGAACACCGGGGAGCTGTTTTTT
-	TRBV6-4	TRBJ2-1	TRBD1	CASSDSDRASYNEQFF	TGTGCCAGCAGTGACTCGGACAGGGCGTCCTACAATGAGCAGTTCTTC
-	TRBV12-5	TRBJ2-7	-	CASGLGSTLIGEQYF	TGTGCTAGTGGTTTGGGCTCAACCCTCATCGGGGAGCAGTACTTC
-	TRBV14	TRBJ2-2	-	CASSVRGSTGELFF	TGTGCCAGCAGCGTCCGGGGATCCACCGGGGAGCTGTTTTTT
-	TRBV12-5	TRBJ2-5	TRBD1	CASGLRGPETQYF	TGTGCTAGTGGTTTGAGGGGGCCAGAGACCCAGTACTTC
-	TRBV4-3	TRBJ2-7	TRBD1	CASSRNRDRGTYEQYF	TGCGCCAGCAGCCGAAACCGGGACAGGGGCACCTACGAGCAGTACTTC
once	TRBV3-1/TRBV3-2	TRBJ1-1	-	CASSQRGFGAEAFF	TGTGCCAGCAGCCAACGAGGGTTTGGGGCTGAAGCTTTCTTT
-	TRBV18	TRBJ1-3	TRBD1	CASSPDRQGRAAIGNTIYF	TGTGCCAGCTCACCCGACCGACAGGGAAGAGCGGCTATCGGAAACACCATATATTTT
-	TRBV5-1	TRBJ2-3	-	CASTYLTSSTDTQYF	TGCGCCAGCACCTACCTCACTAGTAGCACAGATACGCAGTATTTT